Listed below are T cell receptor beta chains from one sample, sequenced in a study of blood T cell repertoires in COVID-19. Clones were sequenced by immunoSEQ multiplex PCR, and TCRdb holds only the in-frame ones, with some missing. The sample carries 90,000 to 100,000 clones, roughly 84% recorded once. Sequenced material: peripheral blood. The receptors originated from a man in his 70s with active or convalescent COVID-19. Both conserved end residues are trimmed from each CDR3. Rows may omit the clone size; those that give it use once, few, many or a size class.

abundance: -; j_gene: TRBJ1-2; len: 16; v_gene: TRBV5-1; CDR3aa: ASSAGQGAFIGSYGYT
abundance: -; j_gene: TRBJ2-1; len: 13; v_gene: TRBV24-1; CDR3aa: ATSDLSQGDNEQF
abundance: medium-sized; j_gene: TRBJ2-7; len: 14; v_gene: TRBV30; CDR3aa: AWSVGWGTATLGQY
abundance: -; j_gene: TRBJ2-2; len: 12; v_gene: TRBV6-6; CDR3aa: ASSAGRDTGELF
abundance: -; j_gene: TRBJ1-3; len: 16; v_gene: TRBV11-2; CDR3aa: ASSSTSGTPNSGNTIY
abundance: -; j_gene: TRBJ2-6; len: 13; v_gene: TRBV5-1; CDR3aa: ASSFTSSGANVLT
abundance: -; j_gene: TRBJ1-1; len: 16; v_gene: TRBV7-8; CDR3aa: ASSLVRTGAFRDTEAF
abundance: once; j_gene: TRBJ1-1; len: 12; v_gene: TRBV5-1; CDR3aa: ASSVDSMNTEAF
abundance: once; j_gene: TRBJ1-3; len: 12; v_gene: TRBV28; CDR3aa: ASNRDSSGNTIY
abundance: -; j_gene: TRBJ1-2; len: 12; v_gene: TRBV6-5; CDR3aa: ASSYGTGVYGYT
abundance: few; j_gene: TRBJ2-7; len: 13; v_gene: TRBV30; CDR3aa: ALEVRDYSSYEQY
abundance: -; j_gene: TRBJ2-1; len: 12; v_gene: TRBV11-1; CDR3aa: ASSQTSGGAWQF
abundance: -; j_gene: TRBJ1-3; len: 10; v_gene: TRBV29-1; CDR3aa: SVLSSGNTIY
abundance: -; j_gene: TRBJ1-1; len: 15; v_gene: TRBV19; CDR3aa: ASSIGGLVKPNTEAF
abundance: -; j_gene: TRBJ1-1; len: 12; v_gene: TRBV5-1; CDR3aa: ASSLEGQNTEAF
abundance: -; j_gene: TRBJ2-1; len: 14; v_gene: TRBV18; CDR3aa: ASSPSRRGVYNEQF
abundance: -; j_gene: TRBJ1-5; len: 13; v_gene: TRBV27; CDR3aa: ASSLSGTGNQPQH
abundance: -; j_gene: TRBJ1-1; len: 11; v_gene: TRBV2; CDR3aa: ASRGQGGGEAF
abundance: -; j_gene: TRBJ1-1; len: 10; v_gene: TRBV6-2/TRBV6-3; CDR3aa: ASSWGSYEAF
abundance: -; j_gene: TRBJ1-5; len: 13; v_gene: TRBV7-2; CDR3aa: ASSLGQGWDQPQH
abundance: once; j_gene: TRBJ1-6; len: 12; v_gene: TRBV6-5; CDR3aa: ASSPTGGYSPLH
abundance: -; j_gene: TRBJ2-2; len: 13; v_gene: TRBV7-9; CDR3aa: ASSFVQAATGELF
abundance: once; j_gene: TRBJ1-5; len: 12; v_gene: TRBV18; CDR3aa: ASSQGDSNQPQH
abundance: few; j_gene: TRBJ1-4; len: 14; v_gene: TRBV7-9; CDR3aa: ASTEWGRRTNEKLF
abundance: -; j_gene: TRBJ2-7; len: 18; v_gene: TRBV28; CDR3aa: ASSSLLTGTSGGKAYEQY
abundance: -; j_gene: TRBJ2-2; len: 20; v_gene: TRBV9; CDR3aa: ASSGGTSVAGGGVKNTGELF
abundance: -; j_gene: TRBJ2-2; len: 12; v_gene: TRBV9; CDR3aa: ASSADMTTGELF
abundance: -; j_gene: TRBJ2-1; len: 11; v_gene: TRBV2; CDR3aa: ASNLGLADEQF
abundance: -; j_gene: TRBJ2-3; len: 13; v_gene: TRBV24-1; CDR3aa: ATSRGLAVADTQY
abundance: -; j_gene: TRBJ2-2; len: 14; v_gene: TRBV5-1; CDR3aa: ASSLVTSLNTGELF
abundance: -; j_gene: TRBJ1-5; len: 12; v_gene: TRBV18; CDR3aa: ASAGGQSNQPQH
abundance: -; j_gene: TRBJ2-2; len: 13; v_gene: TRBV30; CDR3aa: AWSPGLIYTGELF
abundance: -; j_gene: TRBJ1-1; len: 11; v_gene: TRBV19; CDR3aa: ASRSQGNTEAF
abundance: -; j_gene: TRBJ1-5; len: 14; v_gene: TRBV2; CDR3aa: ASSRDRLFSNQPQH
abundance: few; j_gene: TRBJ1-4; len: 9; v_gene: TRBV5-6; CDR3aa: ASSQDEKLF
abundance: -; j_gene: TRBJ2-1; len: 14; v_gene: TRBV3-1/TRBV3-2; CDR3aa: ASSLRAGHIGNEQF
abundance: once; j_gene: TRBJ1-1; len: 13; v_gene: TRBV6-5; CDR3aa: ASRTRQGATTEAF
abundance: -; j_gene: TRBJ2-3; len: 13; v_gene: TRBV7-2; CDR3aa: ASSIRRQGSDTQY
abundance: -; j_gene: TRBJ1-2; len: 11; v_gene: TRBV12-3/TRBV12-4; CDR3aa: ASSLRRLYGYT
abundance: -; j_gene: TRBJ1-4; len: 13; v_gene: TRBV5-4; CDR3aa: ASSLEDSNNEKLF
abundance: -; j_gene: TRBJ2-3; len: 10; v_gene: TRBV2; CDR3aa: ASRRGTDTQY
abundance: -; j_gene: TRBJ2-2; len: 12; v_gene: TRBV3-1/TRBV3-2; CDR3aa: ASSLRGRQGELF